The source of this TCR beta chain is a study of blood T cell repertoires in COVID-19. Study-wide background: Spain, Italy and the United States supplied samples that represented acute and convalescent COVID-19.

Per the study methods: The authors estimated nucleated cell counts from reference gene primer amplification. Sequenced by immunoSEQ multiplex PCR; TCRdb stores in-frame clones only, minus some. The V and J calls and clone size were taken over from that table, and D and trimming were inferred from the DNA. The sample lists more than 300,000 clones, 88% occurring once. Those enrolled, adults aged roughly 18 to 95 years, came from about 24 US areas. Cohorts were determined from participant-reported clinical history. Per the germline V gene, CDR1 is LNHDA and CDR2 is SQIVND (reference sequence). CDR3 size: 16 residues. Germline trimming cut 5 bases from V and 3 bases from J; bases unmatched to any gene: 7.

Input material: PBMCs or T cells enriched from blood (not recorded which). The clonotype originates from a woman in her late teens or twenties who had recovered from COVID-19. The chain couples TRBV19 to TRBJ1-5; 10 nucleotides match TRBD1. The CDR3 here is CASSFRTGGPNQPQHF. Here the CDR3 DNA reads TGTGCCAGTAGTTTTCGGACAGGGGGGCCCAATCAGCCCCAGCATTTT.